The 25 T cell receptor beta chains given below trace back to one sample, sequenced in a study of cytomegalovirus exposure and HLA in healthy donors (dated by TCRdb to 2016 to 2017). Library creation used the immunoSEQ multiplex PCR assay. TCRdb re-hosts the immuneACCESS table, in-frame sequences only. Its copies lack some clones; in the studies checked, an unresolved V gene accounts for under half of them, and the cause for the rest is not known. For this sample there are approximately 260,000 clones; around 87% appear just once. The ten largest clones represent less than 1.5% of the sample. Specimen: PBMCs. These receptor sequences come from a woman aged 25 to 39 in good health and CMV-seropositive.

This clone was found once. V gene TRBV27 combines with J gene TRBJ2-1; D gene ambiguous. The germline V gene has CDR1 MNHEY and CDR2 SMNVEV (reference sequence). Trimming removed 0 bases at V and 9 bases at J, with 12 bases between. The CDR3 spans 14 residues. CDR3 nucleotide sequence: TGTGCCAGCAGTTTATCGAGCCCGCCCTCTGAGCAGTTCTTC. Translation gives CASSLSSPPSEQFF.

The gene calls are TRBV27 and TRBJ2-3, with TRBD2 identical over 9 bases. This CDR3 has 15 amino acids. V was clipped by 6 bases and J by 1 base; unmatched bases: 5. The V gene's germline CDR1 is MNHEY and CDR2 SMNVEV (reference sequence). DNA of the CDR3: TGTGCCAGCAGGGGTAGCGGGAGTGGCACAGATACGCAGTATTTT. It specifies CASRGSGSGTDTQYF.

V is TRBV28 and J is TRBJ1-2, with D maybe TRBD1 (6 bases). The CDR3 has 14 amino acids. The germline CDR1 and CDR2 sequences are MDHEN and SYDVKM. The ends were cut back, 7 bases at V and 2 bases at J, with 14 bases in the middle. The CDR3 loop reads CASNGAGQNYGYTF. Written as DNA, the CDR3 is TGTGCCAGCAACGGAGCGGGACAAAACTATGGCTACACCTTC.

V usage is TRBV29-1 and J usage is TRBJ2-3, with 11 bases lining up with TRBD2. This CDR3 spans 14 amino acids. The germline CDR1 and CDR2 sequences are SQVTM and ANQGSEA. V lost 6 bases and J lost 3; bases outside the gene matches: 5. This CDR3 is CSVTTSGSTDTQYF. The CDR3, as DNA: TGCAGCGTGACCACTAGCGGGAGTACAGATACGCAGTATTTT.

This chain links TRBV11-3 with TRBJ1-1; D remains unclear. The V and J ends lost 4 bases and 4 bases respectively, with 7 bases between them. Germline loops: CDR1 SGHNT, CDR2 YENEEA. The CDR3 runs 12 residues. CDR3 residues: CASSSLITEAFF. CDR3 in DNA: TGTGCCAGCAGCTCGCTAATCACTGAAGCTTTCTTT.

The CDR3 coding sequence is TGTGCCAGCAGCTTGGGACTAGCGGGCGACTACGAGCAGTACTTC. Its translation: CASSLGLAGDYEQYF. This chain links TRBV5-6 with TRBJ2-7; 10 nucleotides line up with TRBD2. The germline V gene encodes CDR1 SGHDT and CDR2 YYEEEE. The CDR3 spans 15 residues. V trimming: 0 bases; J trimming: 3 bases; junction bases outside the gene matches: 3.

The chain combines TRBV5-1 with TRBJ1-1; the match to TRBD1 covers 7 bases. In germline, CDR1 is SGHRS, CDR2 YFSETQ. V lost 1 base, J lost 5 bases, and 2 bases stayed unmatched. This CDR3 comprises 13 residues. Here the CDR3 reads CASSLTQGTEAFF. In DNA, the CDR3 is TGCGCCAGCAGCTTGACACAGGGGACTGAAGCTTTCTTT.

In nucleotides, the CDR3 is TGCGCCAGCAGTTTCGAGGGCTACGGGGCCAACGTCCTGACTTTC. Residues: CASSFEGYGANVLTF. This chain connects TRBV5-1 to TRBJ2-6; a weak D match, TRBD2 (5 bases). CDR3 length: 15 residues. Germline CDR1 and CDR2: SGHRS and YFSETQ. Trimming shortened V by 5 bases and J by 4 bases, and 13 bases separated the two germline ends.

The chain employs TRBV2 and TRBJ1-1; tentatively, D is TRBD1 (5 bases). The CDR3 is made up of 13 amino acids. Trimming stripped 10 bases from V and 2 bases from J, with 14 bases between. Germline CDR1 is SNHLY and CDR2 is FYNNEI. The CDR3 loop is CATETESNTEAFF. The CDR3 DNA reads TGTGCCACCGAGACAGAATCTAACACTGAAGCTTTCTTT.

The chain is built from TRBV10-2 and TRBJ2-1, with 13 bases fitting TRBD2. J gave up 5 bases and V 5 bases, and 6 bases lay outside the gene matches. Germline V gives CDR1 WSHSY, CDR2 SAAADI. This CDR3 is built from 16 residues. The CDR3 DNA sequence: TGCGCCAGCAGTCGGACTAGCGGGAGTATCCACAATGAGCAGTTCTTC. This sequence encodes CASSRTSGSIHNEQFF.

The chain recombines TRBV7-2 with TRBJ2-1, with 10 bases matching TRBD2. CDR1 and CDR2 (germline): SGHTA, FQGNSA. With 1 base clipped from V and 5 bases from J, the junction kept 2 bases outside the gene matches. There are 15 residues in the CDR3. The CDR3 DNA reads TGTGCCAGCAGCTTAGTAGCGGGAGGCCACAATGAGCAGTTCTTC. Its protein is CASSLVAGGHNEQFF.

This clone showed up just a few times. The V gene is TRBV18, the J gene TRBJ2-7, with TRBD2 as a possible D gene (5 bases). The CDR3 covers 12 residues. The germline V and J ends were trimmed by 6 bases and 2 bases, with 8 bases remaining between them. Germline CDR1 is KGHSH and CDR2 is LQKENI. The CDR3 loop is CASSPGAYEQYF. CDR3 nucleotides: TGTGCCAGCTCCCCCGGGGCCTACGAGCAGTACTTC.

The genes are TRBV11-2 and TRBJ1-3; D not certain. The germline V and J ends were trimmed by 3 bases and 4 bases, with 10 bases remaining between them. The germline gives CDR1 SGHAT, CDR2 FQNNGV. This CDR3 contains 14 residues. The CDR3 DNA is TGTGCCAGCAGCTTTGCCTTCCAGGGAAACACCATATATTTT. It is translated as CASSFAFQGNTIYF.

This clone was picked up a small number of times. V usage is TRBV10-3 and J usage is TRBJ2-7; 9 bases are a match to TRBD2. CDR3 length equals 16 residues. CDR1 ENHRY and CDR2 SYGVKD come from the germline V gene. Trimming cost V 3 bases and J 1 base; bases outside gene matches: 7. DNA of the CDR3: TGTGCCATCAGTGATCGGCGGGCGGGAGGGTCCTACGAGCAGTACTTC. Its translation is CAISDRRAGGSYEQYF.

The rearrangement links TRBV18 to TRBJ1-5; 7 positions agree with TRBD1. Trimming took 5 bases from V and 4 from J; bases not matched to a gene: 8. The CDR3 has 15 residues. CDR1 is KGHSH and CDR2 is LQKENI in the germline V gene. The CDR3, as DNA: TGTGCCAGCTCATCCGACAGGGATCCTAATCAGCCCCAGCATTTT. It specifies CASSSDRDPNQPQHF.

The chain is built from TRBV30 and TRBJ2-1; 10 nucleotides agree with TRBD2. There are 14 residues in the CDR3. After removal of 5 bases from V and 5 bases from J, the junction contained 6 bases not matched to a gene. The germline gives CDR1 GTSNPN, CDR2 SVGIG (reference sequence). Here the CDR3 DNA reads TGTGCCTGGGCAATTAGCGGGAGGAACAATGAGCAGTTCTTC. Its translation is CAWAISGRNNEQFF.

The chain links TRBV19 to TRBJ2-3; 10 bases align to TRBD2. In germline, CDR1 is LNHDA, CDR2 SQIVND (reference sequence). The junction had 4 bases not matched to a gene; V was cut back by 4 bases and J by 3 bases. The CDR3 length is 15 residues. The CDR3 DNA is TGTGCCAGTAGTAGTAGCGGGAGGATGACAGATACGCAGTATTTT. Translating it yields CASSSSGRMTDTQYF.

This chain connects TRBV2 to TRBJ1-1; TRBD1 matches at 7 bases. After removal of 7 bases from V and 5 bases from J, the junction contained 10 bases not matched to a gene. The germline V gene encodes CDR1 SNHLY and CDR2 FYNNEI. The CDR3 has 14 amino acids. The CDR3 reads CASMKGAGGTEAFF. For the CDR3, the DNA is TGTGCCAGCATGAAGGGGGCTGGGGGAACTGAAGCTTTCTTT.

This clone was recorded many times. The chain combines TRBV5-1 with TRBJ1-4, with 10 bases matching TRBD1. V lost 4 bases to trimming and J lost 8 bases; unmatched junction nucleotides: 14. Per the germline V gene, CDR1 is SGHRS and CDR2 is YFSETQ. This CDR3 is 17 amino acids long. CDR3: CASSPPTGGASSEKLFF. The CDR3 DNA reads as TGCGCCAGCAGCCCGCCGACAGGGGGCGCGAGCTCCGAAAAACTGTTTTTT.

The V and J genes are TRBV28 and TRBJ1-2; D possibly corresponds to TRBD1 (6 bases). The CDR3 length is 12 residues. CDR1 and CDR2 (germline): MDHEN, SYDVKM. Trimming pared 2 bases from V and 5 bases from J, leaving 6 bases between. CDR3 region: CASSLQGYGYTF. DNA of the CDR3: TGTGCCAGCAGTTTACAGGGGTATGGCTACACCTTC.

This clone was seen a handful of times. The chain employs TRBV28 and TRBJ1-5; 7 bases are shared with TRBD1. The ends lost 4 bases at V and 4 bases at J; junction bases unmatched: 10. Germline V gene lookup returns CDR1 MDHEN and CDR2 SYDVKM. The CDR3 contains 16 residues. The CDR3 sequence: CASSSGGTRGNQPQHF. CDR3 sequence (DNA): TGTGCCAGCAGTTCAGGGGGGACGAGAGGGAATCAGCCCCAGCATTTT.

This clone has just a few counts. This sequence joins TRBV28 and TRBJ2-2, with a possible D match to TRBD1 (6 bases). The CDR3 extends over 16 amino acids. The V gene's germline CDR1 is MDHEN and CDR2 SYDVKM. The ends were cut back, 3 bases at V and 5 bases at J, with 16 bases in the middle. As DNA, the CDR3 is TGTGCCAGCAGTTTGGGGAGACAGGAGAGGACCGGGGAGCTGTTTTTT. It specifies CASSLGRQERTGELFF.

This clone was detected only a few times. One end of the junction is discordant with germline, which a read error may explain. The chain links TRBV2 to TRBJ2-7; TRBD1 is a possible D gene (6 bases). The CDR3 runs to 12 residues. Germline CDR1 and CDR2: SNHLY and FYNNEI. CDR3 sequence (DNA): TGTGCCAGCAGTGAACTCTGGCAGGGGCGCCTCTTC. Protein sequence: CASSELWQGRLF.

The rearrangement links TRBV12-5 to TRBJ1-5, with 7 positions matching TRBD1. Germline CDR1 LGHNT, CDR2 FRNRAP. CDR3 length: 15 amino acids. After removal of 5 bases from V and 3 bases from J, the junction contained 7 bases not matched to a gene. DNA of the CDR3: TGTGCTAGTGGTCCAGGGACAGCGGTCAATCAGCCCCAGCATTTT. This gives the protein CASGPGTAVNQPQHF.

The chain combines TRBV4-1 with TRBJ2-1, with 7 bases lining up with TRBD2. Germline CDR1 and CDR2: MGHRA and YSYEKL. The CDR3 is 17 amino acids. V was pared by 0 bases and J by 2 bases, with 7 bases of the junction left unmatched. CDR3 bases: TGCGCCAGCAGCCAAGAAGGTTACAGCGGGACCTACAATGAGCAGTTCTTC. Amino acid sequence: CASSQEGYSGTYNEQFF.